One and the same sample provided the 25 T cell receptor beta chains below, sequenced in a study of blood T cell repertoires in COVID-19 (dated by TCRdb to 2018 to 2021). Libraries were built with the immunoSEQ multiplex PCR assay. Here the immuneACCESS table is served through TCRdb, limited to in-frame sequences with V and J called. Missing clones are a known gap in these copies; in checked studies unresolved V genes cover under half, and the rest lacks a known reason. Across this sample there are about 100,000 clones, with 84% seen only once. The ten largest clones add up to around 4.2% of the sample. The sample was peripheral blood. The receptors shown here come from a human donor in a cohort sampled during active COVID-19.

This clone has only one observation. The genes are TRBV10-3 and TRBJ2-5, with D tentatively TRBD2 (5 bases). With 4 bases removed from V and 5 bases from J, the gap between germline ends came to 17 bases. Germline V CDR1 and CDR2: ENHRY, SYGVKD. The length of the CDR3 is 15 residues. The CDR3, as DNA: TGTGCCATCAGTGGAGGGCGGAAAGAGCGGGAGACCCAGTACTTC. It yields the protein CAISGGRKERETQYF.

This clone was seen only a few times. The chain recombines TRBV6-5 with TRBJ2-1, with TRBD2 matching 9 bases. Trimming at V came to 6 bases and at J to 3 bases, leaving 6 bases not matched to a gene. Germline V gene data show CDR1 as MNHEY and CDR2 as SVGAGI. This CDR3 contains 15 residues. CDR3 coding DNA: TGTGCCAGCAGGGGGGGGACTAGCAGCTACAATGAGCAGTTCTTC. As protein: CASRGGTSSYNEQFF.

The chain couples TRBV19 to TRBJ2-1, with TRBD2 matching over 12 bases. Germline lookup yields CDR1 LNHDA and CDR2 SQIVND (reference sequence). V lost 5 bases and J lost 9; bases outside the gene matches: 11. The CDR3 loop spans 16 amino acids. CDR3 sequence: CASSESSGRADGEQFF. DNA of the CDR3: TGTGCCAGTAGTGAGTCTAGCGGGAGGGCCGACGGTGAGCAGTTCTTC.

V and J are TRBV4-1 and TRBJ2-1; weak D call: TRBD2 (6 bases). The CDR3 is 17 residues long. Germline CDR1 is MGHRA and CDR2 is YSYEKL. The germline V and J ends were trimmed by 0 bases and 3 bases, with 15 bases remaining between them. CDR3 sequence (DNA): TGCGCCAGCAGCCAAGATTCTAGCGCGGATATCTACAATGAGCAGTTCTTC. Its protein product is CASSQDSSADIYNEQFF.

V is TRBV5-4 and J is TRBJ1-2; TRBD1 matches at 7 bases. CDR3 length: 14 residues. Germline assignment: CDR1 SGHNT and CDR2 YYREEE (reference sequence). V lost 4 bases, J lost 4 bases, and 7 bases stayed unmatched. CDR3 in amino acids: CASSEAGQPYGYTF. CDR3 nucleotide sequence: TGTGCCAGCAGCGAGGCGGGACAGCCCTATGGCTACACCTTC.

The chain recombines TRBV20-1 with TRBJ1-5; tentatively, D is TRBD1 (5 bases). Trimming removed 3 bases at V and 3 bases at J, with 18 bases between. In germline, CDR1 is DFQATT, CDR2 SNEGSKA (reference sequence). CDR3 length equals 16 residues. The CDR3 loop reads CSASGEGRHANQPQHF. The CDR3 coding sequence is TGCAGTGCTAGTGGGGAGGGGCGACATGCCAATCAGCCCCAGCATTTT.

The chain joins TRBV29-1 to TRBJ1-1; D is unclear. This CDR3 spans 10 amino acids. Per germline, CDR1 SQVTM and CDR2 ANQGSEA. Between the trimmed V and J ends, which lost 6 bases and 3 bases, there was a span of 5 bases. CDR3 DNA sequence: TGCAGCGTCGGGGACACTGAAGCTTTCTTT. Its protein product is CSVGDTEAFF. Full variable domain (outside the CDR3, taken from reference TRBV29-1 and TRBJ1-1): SAVISQKPSRDICQRGTSLTIQCQVDSQVTMMFWYRQQPGQSLTLIATANQGSEATYESGFVIDKFPISRPNLTFSTLTVSNMSPEDSSIYLCSVGDTEAFFGQGTRLTVV.

The V call is TRBV10-3, the J call TRBJ2-2; 7 nucleotides line up with TRBD2. The CDR3 spans 15 residues. Germline values: CDR1 ENHRY, CDR2 SYGVKD. Trimming at V came to 6 bases and at J to 7 bases, leaving 11 bases not matched to a gene. The CDR3 spells CAIRRTLGGGGELFF. The CDR3 nucleotides are TGTGCCATCAGAAGGACGCTTGGGGGGGGCGGGGAGCTGTTTTTT.

This clone was seen a few times. The genes are TRBV7-8 and TRBJ2-1; D may be TRBD1 (5 bases). The CDR3 runs 16 residues. The germline gives CDR1 SGHVS, CDR2 FQNEAQ. V was pared by 5 bases and J by 0 bases, with 14 bases between. This CDR3 reads CASSPARVSSYNEQFF. The CDR3 coding sequence is TGTGCCAGCAGCCCAGCCAGGGTTAGCTCCTACAATGAGCAGTTCTTC.

The chain combines TRBV5-1 with TRBJ2-1; the match to TRBD2 covers 8 bases. Germline loops: CDR1 SGHRS, CDR2 YFSETQ. This CDR3 comprises 17 residues. V was pared by 1 base and J by 7 bases, with 13 bases of the junction left unmatched. The CDR3 DNA reads as TGCGCCAGCAGCTTGTCGCCCGTAGCGGGGACGTTGAATGAGCAGTTCTTC. Its translation is CASSLSPVAGTLNEQFF.

The DNA for the CDR3 is TGTGCCTGGAGGCGTACGGTGAACACTGAAGCTTTCTTT. This gives the protein CAWRRTVNTEAFF. The rearrangement links TRBV30 to TRBJ1-1; no firm D call. Trimming took 3 bases from V and 0 from J, leaving 8 bases between them. Germline CDR1 and CDR2: GTSNPN and SVGIG (reference sequence). The CDR3 contains 13 residues.

This clone was found a few times. V gene TRBV30 combines with J gene TRBJ2-2, with D possibly matching TRBD2 (5 bases). V lost 2 bases, J lost 7 bases, and 8 bases lay in between. The CDR3 spans 12 residues. CDR1 and CDR2 (germline): GTSNPN, SVGIG (reference sequence). CDR3 in amino acids: CAWSLRGGELFF. CDR3 nucleotide sequence: TGTGCCTGGAGTCTACGGGGCGGGGAGCTGTTTTTT.

The V call is TRBV6-4, the J call TRBJ1-6; 7 bases agree with TRBD1. The CDR3 has 20 amino acids. The V gene's germline CDR1 is MRHNA and CDR2 SNTAGT. After removal of 2 bases from V and 2 bases from J, the junction contained 15 bases not matched to a gene. CDR3 region: CASSDPRDSRSSPYNSPLHF. The CDR3 coding sequence is TGTGCCAGCAGTGACCCACGGGACAGCAGAAGTAGCCCCTATAATTCACCCCTCCACTTT.

V gene TRBV5-1 combines with J gene TRBJ2-1, with D perhaps TRBD2 (6 bases). CDR3 length: 17 amino acids. V dropped 0 bases and J dropped 8 bases, with 21 bases sitting between them. Germline V gives CDR1 SGHRS, CDR2 YFSETQ. The CDR3 region is CASSLGFSGTYNDEQFF. CDR3 nucleotide sequence: TGCGCCAGCAGCTTGGGTTTCAGTGGGACTTACAACGATGAGCAGTTCTTC.

The rearrangement joins TRBV11-2 to TRBJ1-6; 12 bases fit TRBD1. This CDR3 is 18 amino acids long. Germline lookup yields CDR1 SGHAT and CDR2 FQNNGV. V lost 6 bases and J lost 8; bases outside the gene matches: 14. Here the CDR3 DNA reads TGTGCCAGCAGAGCCGGGACAGGGGGCGAGGTGGCGTATTCACCCCTCCACTTT. It specifies CASRAGTGGEVAYSPLHF.

A few counts support this clone. The chain links TRBV10-3 to TRBJ1-6, with D perhaps matching TRBD1 (5 bases). Germline V gives CDR1 ENHRY, CDR2 SYGVKD. CDR3 length equals 14 residues. Between the trimmed V and J ends, which lost 6 bases and 7 bases, there was a span of 13 bases. The CDR3 region has the DNA TGTGCCATCAGCCCGACAGATGACAATTCACCCCTCCACTTT. Protein: CAISPTDDNSPLHF.

V is TRBV4-3 and J is TRBJ2-2; D perhaps matches TRBD1 (5 bases). CDR1 LGHNA and CDR2 YSLEER come from the germline V gene. Trimming shortened V by 1 base and J by 5 bases, and 14 bases separated the two germline ends. The CDR3 spans 16 residues. This CDR3 reads CASSQAGGQVTGELFF. The CDR3 coding sequence is TGCGCCAGCAGCCAAGCCGGCGGACAAGTAACCGGGGAGCTGTTTTTT.

This rearrangement joins TRBV4-2 to TRBJ2-3, with D possibly matching TRBD2 (6 bases). The CDR3 extends over 18 amino acids. Germline CDR1 LGHNA, CDR2 YNFKEQ. Trimming stripped 0 bases from V and 2 bases from J, with 18 bases between. The CDR3 region is CASSQDWRGPPATDTQYF. In DNA, the CDR3 is TGTGCCAGCAGCCAAGATTGGCGGGGCCCCCCGGCCACAGATACGCAGTATTTT.

V usage is TRBV27 and J usage is TRBJ2-1; no definite D call. The CDR3 is 18 amino acids. CDR1 is MNHEY, CDR2 SMNVEV, per germline (reference sequence). Trimming shortened V by 5 bases and J by 0 bases, and 20 bases separated the two germline ends. In DNA, the CDR3 is TGTGCCAGCAGTCCCCAGTCACAGTTAGTCAACTCCTACAATGAGCAGTTCTTC. This sequence encodes CASSPQSQLVNSYNEQFF.

Comment on this clone: The junction and the germline gene differ at one end; a read error may be behind it. J is TRBJ1-4 and V is TRBV5-1; TRBD1 might be the D (6 bases). CDR1 and CDR2 (germline): SGHRS, YFSETQ. This CDR3 comprises 17 residues. The CDR3 DNA reads TGCGCCAGCAGCTTGGAACAACAGGGACCAACGAATGAAAAACTGTTTTTT. This sequence encodes CASSLEQQGPTNEKLFF.

The gene calls are TRBV21-1 and TRBJ1-1; the DNA was not compared with TRBD1, the D call given in the table. TRBV21-1 is a pseudogene segment. This CDR3 spans 17 amino acids. The CDR3 DNA follows: TGTGCCAGCAGCAAAGGGGACAGGGGGGGAAATAACACTGAAGCTTTCTTT. Its protein product is CASSKGDRGGNNTEAFF.

V and J are TRBV29-1 and TRBJ1-1; TRBD1 matches 7 bases. CDR1 is SQVTM, CDR2 ANQGSEA, per germline. This CDR3 region has 13 residues. V trimming: 4 bases; J trimming: 7 bases; junction bases outside the gene matches: 9. The CDR3 DNA follows: TGCAGCGTTGGCGGACAGGCGGTCAATGAAGCTTTCTTT. Protein: CSVGGQAVNEAFF.

The rearrangement links TRBV7-2 to TRBJ1-2, with 7 bases matching TRBD1. V dropped 5 bases and J dropped 0; count of bases not matched to a gene: 9. The CDR3 consists of 16 residues. CDR1 and CDR2 (germline): SGHTA, FQGNSA. The CDR3 nucleotides are TGTGCCAGCAGCCCCCCCAGACAGGGCGCTAACTATGGCTACACCTTC. Residues: CASSPPRQGANYGYTF.

V usage is TRBV11-2 and J usage is TRBJ1-1; possibly TRBD1 for D (6 bases). Germline V gene data show CDR1 as SGHAT and CDR2 as FQNNGV. The CDR3 loop spans 16 amino acids. V lost 4 bases and J 2 bases, leaving 17 bases between the germline ends. Here the CDR3 DNA reads TGTGCCAGCAGCTCCCGAACGAGGACAGCTAACACTGAAGCTTTCTTT. Protein: CASSSRTRTANTEAFF.

This sequence joins TRBV7-8 and TRBJ2-3; D perhaps matches TRBD2 (5 bases). Trimming shortened V by 5 bases and J by 0 bases, and 12 bases separated the two germline ends. The CDR3 extends over 15 amino acids. Germline V gene data show CDR1 as SGHVS and CDR2 as FQNEAQ. CDR3 sequence reads: CASSPLALSTDTQYF. Here the CDR3 DNA reads TGTGCCAGCAGCCCTTTAGCGCTAAGCACAGATACGCAGTATTTT.